These 8 T cell receptor beta chains originate from one sample sequenced in a study of T cell changes during pregnancy in multiple sclerosis (dated by TCRdb to between 2017 and 2020). Library preparation was by the immunoSEQ multiplex PCR assay. In its TCRdb copy, this immuneACCESS table keeps in-frame sequences only and misses some clones. Where compared with another copy, unresolved V genes explain less than half of these, and the others have no known cause. This sample is represented by some 80,000 clones; 94% of them were singletons. The top ten clones comprise about 0.14% of the sample. Sequenced here: CD4+ T cells from peripheral blood mononuclear cells, sampled after pregnancy. These receptors were taken from a female donor with multiple sclerosis, enrolled in a pregnancy study.

The V call is TRBV15, the J call TRBJ2-7, with TRBD2 matching over 7 bases. Unmatched junction bases numbered 8, after V lost 0 bases and J lost 3 bases. Per germline, CDR1 LNHNV and CDR2 YYDKDF (reference sequence). The CDR3 contains 16 residues. In DNA form, the CDR3 reads TGTGCCACCAGCAGAGAGTCGGCGGGAGTGGTCTACGAGCAGTACTTC. As protein: CATSRESAGVVYEQYF.

This sequence joins TRBV6-5 and TRBJ2-4; no clear D. Trimming stripped 4 bases from V and 7 bases from J, with 8 bases between. Germline V gives CDR1 MNHEY, CDR2 SVGAGI. CDR3 size: 12 residues. CDR3 sequence: CASSSTANIQYF. CDR3 DNA sequence: TGTGCCAGCAGTTCAACTGCGAACATTCAGTACTTC.

The J gene is TRBJ2-3, the V gene TRBV6-1; D ambiguous. V was clipped by 7 bases and J by 2 bases, with 10 bases between them. The CDR3 spans 13 residues. CDR1 and CDR2 (germline): MNHNS, SASEGT. The CDR3 protein is CASKLSYTDTQYF. Written as DNA, the CDR3 is TGTGCCAGCAAACTTAGTTACACAGATACGCAGTATTTT.

The genes are TRBV6-5 and TRBJ1-1, with 7 positions matching TRBD1. Trimming removed 2 bases from V and 0 bases from J; junction bases left unmatched: 3. The CDR3 covers 15 residues. Looked up from germline, CDR1 is MNHEY and CDR2 is SVGAGI. CDR3 nucleotide sequence: TGTGCCAGCAGTTACCTGGGACAGTTGAACACTGAAGCTTTCTTT. It specifies CASSYLGQLNTEAFF.

V is TRBV7-3 and J is TRBJ2-5; D call uncertain. The germline V gene encodes CDR1 SGHTA and CDR2 FQGTGA. V lost 0 bases, J lost 7 bases, and 12 bases lay in between. The CDR3 covers 14 residues. This chain's CDR3 is CASSLTSKSGTQYF. CDR3 DNA: TGTGCCAGCAGCTTAACCTCCAAATCCGGGACCCAGTACTTC.

This clone was counted a single time. V and J are TRBV7-2 and TRBJ2-2; 8 bases fit TRBD2. The V gene's germline CDR1 is SGHTA and CDR2 FQGNSA. Trimming cost V 0 bases and J 5 bases; bases outside gene matches: 5. The CDR3 contains 16 residues. The CDR3 here is CASSLAGTRNTGELFF. CDR3 in DNA: TGTGCCAGCAGCTTAGCGGGGACTAGGAATACCGGGGAGCTGTTTTTT.

In its sample, this clone was seen once. The V call is TRBV11-2, the J call TRBJ1-2; 9 nucleotides agree with TRBD1. The length of the CDR3 is 16 residues. Germline V lookup: CDR1 SGHAT, CDR2 FQNNGV. V trimming: 5 bases; J trimming: 3 bases; junction bases outside the gene matches: 10. As DNA, the CDR3 is TGTGCCAGCAGCATAAATACAGGGGGCGCCGACTATGGCTACACCTTC. Protein: CASSINTGGADYGYTF.

The gene calls are TRBV6-1 and TRBJ1-5, with unresolved D. Trimming left V 8 bases short and J 3 bases short, with 11 bases between. The CDR3 is 13 amino acids. The germline gives CDR1 MNHNS, CDR2 SASEGT. The CDR3, as DNA: TGTGCCAGCGTAAGCAGGAACAATCAGCCCCAGCATTTT. Protein product: CASVSRNNQPQHF.